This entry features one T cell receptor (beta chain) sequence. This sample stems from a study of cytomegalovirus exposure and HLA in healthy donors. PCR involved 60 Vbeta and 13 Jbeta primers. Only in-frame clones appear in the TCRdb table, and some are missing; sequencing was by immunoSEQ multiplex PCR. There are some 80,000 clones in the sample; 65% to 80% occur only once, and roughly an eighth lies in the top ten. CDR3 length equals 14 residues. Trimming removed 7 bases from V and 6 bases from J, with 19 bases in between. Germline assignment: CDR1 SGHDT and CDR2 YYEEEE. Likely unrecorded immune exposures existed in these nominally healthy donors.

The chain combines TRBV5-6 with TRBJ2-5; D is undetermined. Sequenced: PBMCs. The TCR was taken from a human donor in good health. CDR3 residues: CASSQWAFVQTQYF. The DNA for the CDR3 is TGTGCCAGCTCCCAGTGGGCCTTCGTTCAGACCCAGTACTTC. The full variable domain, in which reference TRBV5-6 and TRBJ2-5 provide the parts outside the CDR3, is DAGVTQSPTHLIKTRGQQVTLRCSPKSGHDTVSWYQQALGQGPQFIFQYYEEEERQRGNFPDRFSGHQFPNYSSELNVNALLLGDSALYLCASSQWAFVQTQYFGPGTRLLVL.